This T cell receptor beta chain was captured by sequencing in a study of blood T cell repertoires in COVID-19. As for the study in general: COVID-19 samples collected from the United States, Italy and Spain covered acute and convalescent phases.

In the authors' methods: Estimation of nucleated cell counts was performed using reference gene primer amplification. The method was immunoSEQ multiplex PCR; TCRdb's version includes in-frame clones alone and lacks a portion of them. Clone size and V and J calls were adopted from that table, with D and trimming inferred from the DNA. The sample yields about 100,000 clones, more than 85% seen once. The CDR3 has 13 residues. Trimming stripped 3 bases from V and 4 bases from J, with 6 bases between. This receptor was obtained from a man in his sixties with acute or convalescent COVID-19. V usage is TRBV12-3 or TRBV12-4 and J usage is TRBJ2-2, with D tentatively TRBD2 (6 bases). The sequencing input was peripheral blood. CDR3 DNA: TGTGCCAGCAGTTTGGGGGGCACCGGGGAGCTGTTTTTT. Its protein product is CASSLGGTGELFF.